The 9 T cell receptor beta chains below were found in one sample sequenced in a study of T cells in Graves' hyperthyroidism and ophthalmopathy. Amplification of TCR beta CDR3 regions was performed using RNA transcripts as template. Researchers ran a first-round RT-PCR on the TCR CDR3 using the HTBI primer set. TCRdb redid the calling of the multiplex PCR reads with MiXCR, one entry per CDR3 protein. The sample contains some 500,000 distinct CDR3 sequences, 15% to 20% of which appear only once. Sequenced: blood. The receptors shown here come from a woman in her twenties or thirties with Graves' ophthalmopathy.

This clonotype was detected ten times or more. The CDR3 reads CSAIPGRLNEKLFF. In DNA form, the CDR3 reads TGCAGTGCCATTCCCGGACGGTTAAATGAAAAACTGTTTTTT. The V and J genes are TRBV20-1 and TRBJ1-4; unclear D gene. The germline V gene has CDR1 DFQATT and CDR2 SNEGSKA (reference sequence). The CDR3 extends over 14 amino acids. V was clipped by 6 bases and J by 5 bases, with 16 bases between them.

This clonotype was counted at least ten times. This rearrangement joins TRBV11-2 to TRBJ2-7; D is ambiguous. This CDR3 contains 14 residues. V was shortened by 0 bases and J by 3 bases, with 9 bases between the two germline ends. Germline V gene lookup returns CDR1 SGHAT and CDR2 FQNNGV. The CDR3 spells CASSLEPTGYEQYF. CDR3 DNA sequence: TGTGCCAGCAGCTTAGAGCCTACGGGCTACGAGCAGTACTTC.

CDR3: CASRGLTGLSQPEQFF. The CDR3 DNA is TGTGCCAGCAGGGGCCTTACAGGACTATCCCAGCCTGAGCAGTTCTTC. This chain joins TRBV12-3 or TRBV12-4 and TRBJ2-1, with a possible D match to TRBD2 (6 bases). Trimming removed 6 bases from V and 9 bases from J, with 24 bases in between. This CDR3 is 16 amino acids long.

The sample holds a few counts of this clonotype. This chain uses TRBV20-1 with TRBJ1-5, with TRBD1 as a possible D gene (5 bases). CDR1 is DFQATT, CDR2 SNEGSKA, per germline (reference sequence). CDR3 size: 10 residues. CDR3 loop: CSWGSQPQHF. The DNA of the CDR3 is TGCAGCTGGGGCAGTCAGCCCCAGCATTTT.

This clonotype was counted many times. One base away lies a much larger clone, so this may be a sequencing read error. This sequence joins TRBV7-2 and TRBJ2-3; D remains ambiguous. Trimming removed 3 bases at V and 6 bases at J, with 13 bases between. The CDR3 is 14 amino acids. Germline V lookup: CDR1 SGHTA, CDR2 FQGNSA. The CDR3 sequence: CASSLVSRPDTQYF. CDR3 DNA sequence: TGTGCCAGCAGCTTGGTTAGCAGGCCGGATACGCAGTATTTT.

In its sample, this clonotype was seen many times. The CDR3 region is CATSDSSGTRYNEQFF. The CDR3 DNA follows: TGTGCCACCAGTGATTCTAGCGGAACCAGGTACAATGAGCAGTTCTTC. The chain links TRBV24-1 to TRBJ2-1; 7 bases are a match to TRBD2. The J segment lost 4 bases and the V segment lost 2 bases, leaving 7 bases of the junction unmatched. The CDR3 is made up of 16 amino acids. Germline V gene data show CDR1 as KGHDR and CDR2 as SFDVKD.

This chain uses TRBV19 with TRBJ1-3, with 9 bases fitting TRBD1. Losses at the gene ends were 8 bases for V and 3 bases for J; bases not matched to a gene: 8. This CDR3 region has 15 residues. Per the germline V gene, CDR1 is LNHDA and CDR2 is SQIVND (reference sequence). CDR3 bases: TGTGCCAGTGGGCTTGGGACAGGGAGTGGAAACACCATATATTTT. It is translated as CASGLGTGSGNTIYF.

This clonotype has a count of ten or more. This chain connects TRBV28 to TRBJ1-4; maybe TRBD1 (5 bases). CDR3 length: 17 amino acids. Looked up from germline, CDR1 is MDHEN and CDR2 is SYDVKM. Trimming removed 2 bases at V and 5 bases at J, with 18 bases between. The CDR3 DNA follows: TGTGCCAGCAGTTTAAGTCGGGGGTCGTGGGGGAATGAAAAACTGTTTTTT. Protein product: CASSLSRGSWGNEKLFF.

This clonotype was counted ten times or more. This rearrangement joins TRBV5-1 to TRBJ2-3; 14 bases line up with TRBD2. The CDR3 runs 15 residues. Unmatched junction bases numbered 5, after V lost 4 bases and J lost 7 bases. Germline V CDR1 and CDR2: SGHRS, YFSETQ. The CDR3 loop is CASSLRTSGRNTQYF. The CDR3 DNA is TGCGCCAGCAGCCTCCGGACTAGCGGGAGGAATACGCAGTATTTT.